This T cell receptor (beta chain) was observed in a study of chemoradiotherapy in HPV16-positive cancers (dated by TCRdb to between 2020 and 2023). Regarding the research as a whole: Candidate HPV-specific T-cell clones and common TCR motifs were defined by functional T-cell assays performed on cells from a couple of HPV16-positive patients. Whether T-cell immunity against the HPV oncoproteins E6 and E7 changes during chemoradiotherapy and whether survival is affected by this immunity were examined in the study. The candidate HPV-specific TCRs and motifs were subsequently tracked in TCR repertoires obtained from 70 to 95 patients with HPV-related cancers.

Per the germline V gene, SGHVS is the CDR1 and FNYEAQ is the CDR2. V is cut by 4 bases and J by 9 bases, and the space between the germline ends is 10 bases. The CDR3 covers 12 residues, taking in both the cysteine and the phenylalanine. Of all the DNA, just the CDR3 is kept, 36 bases in frame from base 1. Regarding this clone: Its recognized antigen is unknown. Per-base quality was not reported, and no clone a single base away is much larger than it.

Study-wide findings and limitations: The survival association was reported for HPV16-positive patients, and the functional definition of HPV-specific T cells was derived from only two HPV16-positive patients. Expansion of candidate HPV-specific clones and E7-related TCR motifs was observed in the tumor microenvironment during treatment, whereas no such expansion was observed for non-HPV-specific T cells. Improved recurrence-free survival in HPV16-positive patients was associated with expansion of HPV-responsive T cells during chemoradiotherapy.

Libraries were prepared through the immunoSEQ multiplex PCR assay. The source is immuneACCESS, and TCRdb retained only in-frame sequences with V and J called. Part of the clones is not carried over; for the studies checked, unresolved V genes explain less than half of this, and the remainder is unexplained. For this sample the table gives tens of thousands of clones, of which 70% to 90% were detected only once. 4.5% to 7% of the sample belongs to the ten largest clones. Because repertoires were sampled repeatedly during chemoradiotherapy, clonal expansion in the tumor microenvironment could be followed.

This specimen consisted of blood, obtained from a patient who underwent chemoradiotherapy. The V and J genes are TRBV7-6 and TRBJ1-5, with the D gene not confidently named. The TCR sequence derives from a human donor with HPV-associated anogenital cancer. The nucleotide sequence reads TGTGCCAGCAGCTCACCCAACTCGCCCCAGCATTTT. It translates to CASSSPNSPQHF.